This T cell receptor (beta chain) derives from a study of T cell responses to AZD1222 COVID-19 vaccine. Overall study results and limits: Only a handful of people who got AZD1222 tested seropositive at baseline. Most donors were white British, females outnumbered males, and clonal diversity was possibly underestimated.

In the case of this clone: The antigen is unknown.

Sequenced by immunoSEQ multiplex PCR; TCRdb stores in-frame clones only, minus some. This sample has 160,000 or so clones, with approximately 94% found just once. Germline values: CDR1 LNHDA, CDR2 SQIVND (reference sequence). There are 15 residues in the CDR3. The ends were cut back, 0 bases at V and 0 bases at J, with 8 bases in the middle. This sequence originates from an adult in good health. Sequencing used peripheral blood, obtained on day 0 of AZD1222 vaccination. J is TRBJ1-1 and V is TRBV19; D is undetermined. CDR3 region: CASSIDDMLNTEAFF. The CDR3 bases are TGTGCCAGTAGTATAGACGACATGCTGAACACTGAAGCTTTCTTT.